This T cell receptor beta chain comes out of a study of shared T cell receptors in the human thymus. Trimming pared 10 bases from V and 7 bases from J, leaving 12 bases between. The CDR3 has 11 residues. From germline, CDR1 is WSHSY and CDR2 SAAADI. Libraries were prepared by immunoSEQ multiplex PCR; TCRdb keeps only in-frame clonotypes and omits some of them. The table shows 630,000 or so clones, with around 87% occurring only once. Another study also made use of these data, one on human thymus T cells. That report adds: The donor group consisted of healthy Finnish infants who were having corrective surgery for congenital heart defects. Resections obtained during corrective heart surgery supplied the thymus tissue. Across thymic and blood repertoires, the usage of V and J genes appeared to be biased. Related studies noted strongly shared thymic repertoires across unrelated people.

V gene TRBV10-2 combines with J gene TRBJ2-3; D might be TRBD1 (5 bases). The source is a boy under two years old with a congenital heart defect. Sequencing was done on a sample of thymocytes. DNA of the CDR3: TGCGCCACAGGGCGACTCAATACGCAGTATTTT. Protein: CATGRLNTQYF.